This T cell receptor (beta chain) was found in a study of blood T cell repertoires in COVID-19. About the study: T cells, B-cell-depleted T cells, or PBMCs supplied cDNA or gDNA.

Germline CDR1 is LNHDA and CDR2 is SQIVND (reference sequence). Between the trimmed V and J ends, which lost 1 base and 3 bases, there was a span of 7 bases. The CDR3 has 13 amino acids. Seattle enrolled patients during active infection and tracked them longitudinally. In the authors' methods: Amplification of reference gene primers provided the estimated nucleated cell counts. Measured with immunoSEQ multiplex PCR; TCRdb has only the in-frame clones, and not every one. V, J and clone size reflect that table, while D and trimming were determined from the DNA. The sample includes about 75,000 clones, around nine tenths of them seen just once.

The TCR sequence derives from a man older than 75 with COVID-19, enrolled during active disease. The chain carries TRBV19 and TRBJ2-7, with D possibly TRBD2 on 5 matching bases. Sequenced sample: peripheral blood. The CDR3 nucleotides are TGTGCCAGTAGTATAGGGGCGGGCTACGAGCAGTACTTC. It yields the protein CASSIGAGYEQYF.